This T cell receptor (beta chain) was documented in a study of Graves' ophthalmopathy and Graves' hyperthyroidism. Germline lookup yields CDR1 SGHTA and CDR2 FQGTGA. The CDR3 length is 13 residues. V lost 5 bases to trimming and J lost 6 bases, with 13 bases between them. Amplification from RNA transcripts yielded the TCR beta CDR3 regions. Second-round multiplex PCR followed a first-round RT-PCR using HTBI primers. In TCRdb, the multiplex PCR reads were re-called with MiXCR into one record per CDR3 protein. This table holds a few hundred thousand distinct CDR3 sequences, 15% to 20% found once. The chain employs TRBV7-3 and TRBJ1-1; the D gene is possibly TRBD1 (6 bases). This sequence originates from an adult woman with stable Graves' hyperthyroidism. Sequenced: peripheral blood. CDR3 DNA sequence: TGTGCCAGCAGCCCCCCGGGACATGCTGAAGCTTTCTTT. Its protein is CASSPPGHAEAFF.